These 19 T cell receptor beta chains were all obtained from the same sample, sequenced in a study of blood T cell repertoires in COVID-19. Method: immunoSEQ multiplex PCR; TCRdb's copy keeps in-frame clones and lacks some. The data contain about 37,000 clones, roughly 78% of them singletons. The sequenced material came from peripheral blood. The receptors stem from a woman between 65 and 79 years old with acute or convalescent COVID-19.

The chain is built from TRBV3-1 (or the pseudogene TRBV3-2) and TRBJ2-5; 7 bases are a match to TRBD2. CDR1 and CDR2 (germline): LGHDT, YNNKEL (reference sequence). Trimming removed 2 bases from V and 0 bases from J; junction bases left unmatched: 9. The CDR3 runs to 17 residues. CDR3 in amino acids: CASSQFLAEVYQETQYF. In DNA form, the CDR3 reads TGTGCCAGCAGCCAATTCCTAGCGGAGGTGTACCAAGAGACCCAGTACTTC.

V gene TRBV18 combines with J gene TRBJ1-6; perhaps TRBD1 as D (6 bases). The V gene lost 7 bases and the J gene lost 5 bases, with 12 bases spanning the gap. The CDR3 consists of 14 residues. Germline lookup yields CDR1 KGHSH and CDR2 LQKENI. The CDR3 DNA reads TGTGCCAGCTTACTACAGGGTAATAATTCACCCCTCCACTTT. It yields the protein CASLLQGNNSPLHF. The whole variable domain, filled in from reference TRBV18 and TRBJ1-6, reads NAGVMQNPRHLVRRRGQEARLRCSPMKGHSHVYWYRQLPEEGLKFMVYLQKENIIDESGMPKERFSAEFPKEGPSILRIQQVVRGDSAAYFCASLLQGNNSPLHFGNGTRLTVT.

V usage is TRBV28 and J usage is TRBJ2-1; 9 bases align to TRBD1. J lost 4 bases, V lost 9 bases, and 7 bases had no gene match. The CDR3 loop spans 14 amino acids. Germline V gene lookup returns CDR1 MDHEN and CDR2 SYDVKM. CDR3 DNA: TGTGCCAGTAAAGACAGGGGGGGTTACAATGAGCAGTTCTTC. Its translation is CASKDRGGYNEQFF.

The chain recombines TRBV3-1 (or the pseudogene TRBV3-2) with TRBJ2-7; D not resolved. The V and J ends lost 0 bases and 3 bases respectively, with 6 bases between them. The V gene's germline CDR1 is LGHDT and CDR2 YNNKEL (reference sequence). The CDR3 loop spans 13 amino acids. The CDR3, as DNA: TGTGCCAGCAGCCAAGATCAGTTCTACGAGCAGTACTTC. As protein: CASSQDQFYEQYF.

The CDR3 loop reads CASSQEGGDTFNEQFF. Written as DNA, the CDR3 is TGTGCCAGCAGCCAAGAAGGGGGAGACACCTTCAATGAGCAGTTCTTC. The chain has TRBV4-2 and TRBJ2-1; a weak D match, TRBD1 (6 bases). V lost 0 bases, J lost 6 bases, and 15 bases lay in between. The CDR3 spans 16 residues. Germline CDR1 is LGHNA and CDR2 is YNFKEQ.

CDR3 sequence reads: CASSLKEGAGNTIYF. In DNA, the CDR3 is TGTGCCAGCAGCTTAAAGGAAGGGGCTGGAAACACCATATATTTT. This chain connects TRBV7-6 to TRBJ1-3, with D perhaps TRBD1 (5 bases). The CDR3 has 15 amino acids. From germline, CDR1 is SGHVS and CDR2 FNYEAQ. V lost 2 bases to trimming and J lost 2 bases, with 10 bases between them.

The gene calls are TRBV6-5 and TRBJ1-2; 7 bases map to TRBD1. Germline trimming cut 6 bases from V and 6 bases from J; bases unmatched to any gene: 10. The CDR3 extends over 14 amino acids. The germline CDR1 and CDR2 sequences are MNHEY and SVGAGI. CDR3 amino acids: CASSIDRAADGYTF. The CDR3 DNA reads as TGTGCCAGCAGCATTGACAGGGCCGCGGATGGCTACACCTTC.

The chain carries TRBV7-7 and TRBJ2-1; D possibly corresponds to TRBD2 (7 bases). V was shortened by 0 bases and J by 5 bases, with 11 bases between the two germline ends. The CDR3 length is 15 residues. Germline CDR1 and CDR2: SSHAT and FNYEAQ (reference sequence). The CDR3 coding sequence is TGTGCCAGCAGCTTAGCCGGGGGGCGGAACAATGAGCAGTTCTTC. Its translation is CASSLAGGRNNEQFF. Variable domain in full (rest from reference TRBV7-7 and TRBJ2-1): GAGVSQSPRYKVTKRGQDVTLRCDPISSHATLYWYQQALGQGPEFLTYFNYEAQPDKSGLPSDRFSAERPEGSISTLTIQRTEQRDSAMYRCASSLAGGRNNEQFFGPGTRLTVL.

The rearrangement joins TRBV2 to TRBJ1-2; no reliable D call. The germline V gene has CDR1 SNHLY and CDR2 FYNNEI. The CDR3 totals 13 residues. V lost 2 bases and J 0 bases, leaving 4 bases between the germline ends. CDR3 in DNA: TGTGCCAGCAGTGAATCTGCTAACTATGGCTACACCTTC. It is translated as CASSESANYGYTF. The full variable domain, with the rest looked up from reference TRBV2 and TRBJ1-2, is EPEVTQTPSHQVTQMGQEVILRCVPISNHLYFYWYRQILGQKVEFLVSFYNNEISEKSEIFDDQFSVERPDGSNFTLKIRSTKLEDSAMYFCASSESANYGYTFGSGTRLTVV.

The chain is built from TRBV6-1 and TRBJ2-5, with 8 bases matching TRBD1. Trimming removed 4 bases from V and 4 bases from J; junction bases left unmatched: 17. The CDR3 length is 18 residues. CDR1 and CDR2 from the germline V gene are MNHNS and SASEGT. The DNA of the CDR3 is TGTGCCAGCAGTGCCCAAATAGGGACAGGCTCAAGGCGAGAGACCCAGTACTTC. As protein: CASSAQIGTGSRRETQYF.

This clone was seen only once. CDR3 in amino acids: CASSMEGQPNHPNYGYTF. Here the CDR3 DNA reads TGTGCCAGTAGTATGGAGGGGCAACCGAACCACCCGAACTATGGCTACACCTTC. The J gene is TRBJ1-2, the V gene TRBV19; tentatively, D is TRBD1 (5 bases). The length of the CDR3 is 18 residues. V lost 3 bases, J lost 2 bases, and 22 bases lay in between. Germline V gene sequence: CDR1 LNHDA, CDR2 SQIVND (reference sequence).

The gene calls are TRBV6-6 and TRBJ1-1; the match to TRBD1 covers 12 bases. This CDR3 is 17 amino acids long. V was pared by 5 bases and J by 6 bases, with 13 bases of the junction left unmatched. Germline-derived CDR1 and CDR2 are MNHNY and SVGAGI (reference sequence). The CDR3 region has the DNA TGTGCCAGCAGTCGGCCCGGGACAGGGGGCGTTTTCGCTGAAGCTTTCTTT. It specifies CASSRPGTGGVFAEAFF.

This clone was seen a single time. This chain links TRBV9 with TRBJ2-7; 9 bases match TRBD2. V lost 0 bases, J lost 5 bases, and 9 bases stayed unmatched. The CDR3 runs 16 residues. The germline gives CDR1 SGDLS, CDR2 YYNGEE. CDR3 loop: CASSVEFGGRAHEQYF. CDR3 in DNA: TGTGCCAGCAGCGTAGAGTTTGGCGGGAGGGCGCACGAGCAGTACTTC.

The gene calls are TRBV6-1 and TRBJ1-5; 7 bases map to TRBD1. J gave up 2 bases and V 0 bases, and 10 bases lay outside the gene matches. The CDR3 loop spans 18 amino acids. Looked up from germline, CDR1 is MNHNS and CDR2 is SASEGT. The CDR3 reads CASSEAVGGGLGNQPQHF. The CDR3 DNA follows: TGTGCCAGCAGTGAAGCGGTAGGGGGCGGCCTCGGCAATCAGCCCCAGCATTTT.

This clone was picked up one time. This rearrangement joins TRBV6-5 to TRBJ2-7, with 7 bases lining up with TRBD1. Trimming at V came to 8 bases and at J to 0 bases, leaving 7 bases not matched to a gene. The CDR3 contains 14 residues. The V gene's germline CDR1 is MNHEY and CDR2 SVGAGI. The CDR3, as DNA: TGTGCCAGCGGCCGGGACAGCAGCTCCTACGAGCAGTACTTC. Its protein is CASGRDSSSYEQYF.

This chain connects TRBV5-1 to TRBJ2-1; 10 positions agree with TRBD2. Unmatched junction bases numbered 7, after V lost 5 bases and J lost 5 bases. Germline V CDR1 and CDR2: SGHRS, YFSETQ. The CDR3 loop spans 15 amino acids. CDR3 sequence reads: CASRPTGLANNEQFF. The CDR3 DNA reads as TGCGCCAGCAGGCCGACGGGACTAGCGAACAATGAGCAGTTCTTC.

V is TRBV11-2 and J is TRBJ2-1; 7 bases map to TRBD2. The CDR3 is 16 residues long. Germline CDR1 and CDR2: SGHAT and FQNNGV. Trimming at V came to 2 bases and at J to 2 bases, leaving 6 bases not matched to a gene. The CDR3 region is CASSLLRGRTYNEQFF. DNA for the CDR3: TGTGCCAGCAGCTTATTACGCGGGAGAACCTACAATGAGCAGTTCTTC.

This clone was found a few times. CDR3 sequence: CASSLTGRNSPLHF. In nucleotides, the CDR3 is TGTGCCAGCAGTCTGACAGGGAGGAATTCACCCCTCCACTTT. The chain links TRBV27 to TRBJ1-6; 7 nucleotides line up with TRBD1. The trim removed 5 bases at V and 7 bases at J, leaving 5 bases unmatched. CDR1 and CDR2 from the germline V gene are MNHEY and SMNVEV (reference sequence). The CDR3 length is 14 residues.

As concerns this clone: One end of the junction is discordant with germline, which a read error may explain. The chain employs TRBV2 and TRBJ1-2; 8 bases match TRBD1. The CDR3 has 15 amino acids. Germline CDR1 reads SNHLY; CDR2 reads FYNNEI. CDR3: CASSDGQGTHYGHTF. In DNA, the CDR3 is TGTGCCAGCAGTGACGGACAGGGTACCCACTATGGCCACACCTTC.